This is a list of T cell receptor beta chains from one sample in a study of blood T cell repertoires in COVID-19. The table came from immunoSEQ multiplex PCR; TCRdb's copy has only in-frame clones and leaves some out. The table lists under 250,000 clones, roughly 88% of them singletons, with around 30% in the top ten. Sequenced: peripheral blood. These receptors all stem from a middle-aged man with acute or convalescent COVID-19. CDR3s include the opening cysteine and the closing phenylalanine or tryptophan. A D gene is named only where the DNA matches it firmly. Size values are once, few and many counts, or a class for expanded clones, and some rows have none.

v_gene: TRBV5-1
j_gene: TRBJ2-3
abundance: -
d_gene: TRBD2
CDR3aa: CATRTSGSPRDTQYF
CDR3nt: TGCGCCACTCGGACTAGCGGGAGTCCCCGAGATACGCAGTATTTT

v_gene: TRBV7-2
j_gene: TRBJ2-7
abundance: -
d_gene: TRBD1
CDR3aa: CASRIDRGPSYEQYF
CDR3nt: TGTGCCAGCAGAATCGACAGGGGACCATCCTACGAGCAGTACTTC

v_gene: TRBV7-6
j_gene: TRBJ1-6
abundance: -
d_gene: -
CDR3aa: CASSLAGRSYNSPLHF
CDR3nt: TGTGCCAGCAGCTTAGCGGGCCGCTCCTATAATTCACCCCTCCACTTT

v_gene: TRBV7-2
j_gene: TRBJ1-4
abundance: many
d_gene: -
CDR3aa: CASSPQNLNEKLFF
CDR3nt: TGTGCCAGCAGCCCTCAGAATTTGAATGAAAAACTGTTTTTT

v_gene: TRBV5-1
j_gene: TRBJ1-2
abundance: once
d_gene: -
CDR3aa: CASSRTASYGYTF
CDR3nt: TGCGCCAGCAGCCGGACAGCCAGTTATGGCTACACCTTC

v_gene: TRBV10-3
j_gene: TRBJ1-1
abundance: -
d_gene: TRBD1
CDR3aa: CAISAQGFNTEAFF
CDR3nt: TGTGCCATCAGCGCACAGGGGTTTAATACTGAAGCTTTCTTT

v_gene: TRBV19
j_gene: TRBJ1-2
abundance: -
d_gene: TRBD1
CDR3aa: CASSQQGQSARDGYTF
CDR3nt: TGTGCCAGTAGTCAACAGGGACAGTCAGCACGTGATGGCTACACCTTC

v_gene: TRBV9
j_gene: TRBJ2-2
abundance: many
d_gene: -
CDR3aa: CASSANSPTGELFF
CDR3nt: TGTGCCAGCAGCGCAAACTCACCCACCGGGGAGCTGTTTTTT

v_gene: TRBV7-9
j_gene: TRBJ2-4
abundance: -
d_gene: -
CDR3aa: CASSLGGEKVYF
CDR3nt: TGTGCCAGCAGCTTAGGGGGGGAAAAGGTATACTTC

v_gene: TRBV7-2
j_gene: TRBJ1-6
abundance: -
d_gene: -
CDR3aa: CASAQLQNSPLHF
CDR3nt: TGTGCCAGCGCACAGTTACAAAATTCACCCCTCCACTTT

v_gene: TRBV6-5
j_gene: TRBJ1-1
abundance: -
d_gene: TRBD1
CDR3aa: CASSRDSNTEAFF
CDR3nt: TGTGCCAGCAGCCGGGACAGTAACACTGAAGCTTTCTTT

v_gene: TRBV10-3
j_gene: TRBJ1-1
abundance: once
d_gene: -
CDR3aa: CAISEYMSGSEAFF
CDR3nt: TGTGCCATCAGTGAGTATATGTCAGGCTCTGAAGCTTTCTTT

v_gene: TRBV19
j_gene: TRBJ1-5
abundance: -
d_gene: -
CDR3aa: CASSLQGNQPQHF
CDR3nt: TGTGCCAGTAGTCTCCAGGGGAATCAGCCCCAGCATTTT

v_gene: TRBV27
j_gene: TRBJ1-1
abundance: -
d_gene: -
CDR3aa: CASSLTVNTEAFF
CDR3nt: TGTGCCAGCAGTTTGACAGTGAACACTGAAGCTTTCTTT

v_gene: TRBV6-5
j_gene: TRBJ2-7
abundance: -
d_gene: TRBD1
CDR3aa: CASSLRTGGYEQYF
CDR3nt: TGTGCCAGCAGTTTGCGGACAGGGGGCTACGAGCAGTACTTC

v_gene: TRBV5-6
j_gene: TRBJ2-1
abundance: -
d_gene: TRBD2
CDR3aa: CASSGQGSGTGEQFF
CDR3nt: TGTGCCAGCAGCGGTCAAGGGAGCGGGACGGGTGAGCAGTTCTTC

v_gene: TRBV3-1/TRBV3-2
j_gene: TRBJ2-7
abundance: few
d_gene: -
CDR3aa: CASSPRGRLGGLNF
CDR3nt: TGTGCCAGCAGCCCACGCGGACGCCTGGGAGGATTGAACTTC

v_gene: TRBV7-9
j_gene: TRBJ1-4
abundance: -
d_gene: -
CDR3aa: CASQRVGEKLFF
CDR3nt: TGTGCCAGTCAGCGAGTTGGTGAAAAACTGTTTTTT

v_gene: TRBV7-2
j_gene: TRBJ2-2
abundance: few
d_gene: -
CDR3aa: CASSLVGELFF
CDR3nt: TGTGCCAGCAGCTTAGTAGGGGAGCTGTTTTTT

v_gene: TRBV6-6
j_gene: TRBJ1-4
abundance: -
d_gene: -
CDR3aa: CASSYSAGVLDEKLFF
CDR3nt: TGTGCCAGCAGTTACTCCGCGGGCGTCTTGGATGAAAAACTGTTTTTT

v_gene: TRBV7-2
j_gene: TRBJ2-5
abundance: -
d_gene: TRBD1
CDR3aa: CASSLNQYRGWEETQYF
CDR3nt: TGTGCCAGCAGCTTAAATCAGTACAGGGGATGGGAAGAGACCCAGTACTTC

v_gene: TRBV4-3
j_gene: TRBJ2-7
abundance: -
d_gene: -
CDR3aa: CASSQDLVEAGEQYF
CDR3nt: TGCGCCAGCAGCCAAGATCTAGTGGAAGCGGGCGAGCAGTACTTC

v_gene: TRBV5-1
j_gene: TRBJ1-1
abundance: once
d_gene: -
CDR3aa: CASRPVWEGAPFENTEAFF
CDR3nt: TGCGCCAGCAGGCCTGTGTGGGAGGGTGCTCCTTTCGAGAACACTGAAGCTTTCTTT

v_gene: TRBV9
j_gene: TRBJ1-4
abundance: -
d_gene: -
CDR3aa: CASSVDMGGANEKLFF
CDR3nt: TGTGCCAGCAGCGTAGATATGGGGGGAGCTAATGAAAAACTGTTTTTT

v_gene: TRBV28
j_gene: TRBJ1-4
abundance: -
d_gene: -
CDR3aa: CASRRDLAGEKLFF
CDR3nt: TGTGCCAGCAGGAGGGACTTAGCGGGTGAAAAACTGTTTTTT

v_gene: TRBV5-4
j_gene: TRBJ1-1
abundance: few
d_gene: TRBD1
CDR3aa: CASSTGQGAVNTEAFF
CDR3nt: TGTGCCAGCAGCACCGGACAGGGGGCGGTGAACACTGAAGCTTTCTTT

v_gene: TRBV18
j_gene: TRBJ1-1
abundance: -
d_gene: -
CDR3aa: CASSGGTEAFF
CDR3nt: TGTGCCAGCTCAGGAGGCACTGAAGCTTTCTTT

v_gene: TRBV7-3
j_gene: TRBJ1-6
abundance: -
d_gene: -
CDR3aa: CASSPMYNSPLHF
CDR3nt: TGTGCCAGCAGCCCTATGTATAATTCACCCCTCCACTTT

v_gene: TRBV13
j_gene: TRBJ2-5
abundance: few
d_gene: TRBD1
CDR3aa: CASSLGGTGRETQYF
CDR3nt: TGTGCCAGCAGCTTAGGTGGGACAGGGAGAGAGACCCAGTACTTC

v_gene: TRBV18
j_gene: TRBJ2-3
abundance: -
d_gene: TRBD2
CDR3aa: CASSPAVAGGTDTQYF
CDR3nt: TGTGCCAGCTCACCAGCTGTAGCGGGGGGCACAGATACGCAGTATTTT

v_gene: TRBV6-5
j_gene: TRBJ2-1
abundance: -
d_gene: TRBD1
CDR3aa: CASSYSLGTAYNEQFF
CDR3nt: TGTGCCAGCAGTTACTCCCTTGGGACAGCCTACAATGAGCAGTTCTTC

v_gene: TRBV7-8
j_gene: TRBJ1-1
abundance: -
d_gene: -
CDR3aa: CASSPRFGVATEAFF
CDR3nt: TGTGCCAGCAGCCCCAGGTTCGGGGTTGCCACTGAAGCTTTCTTT

v_gene: TRBV5-1
j_gene: TRBJ1-1
abundance: -
d_gene: -
CDR3aa: CASSFLQGNTEAFF
CDR3nt: TGCGCCAGCAGCTTTTTACAGGGGAACACTGAAGCTTTCTTT

v_gene: TRBV4-3
j_gene: TRBJ1-6
abundance: -
d_gene: TRBD1
CDR3aa: CASSSDRVLNSPLHF
CDR3nt: TGCGCCAGCAGTTCCGACAGGGTTCTTAATTCACCCCTCCACTTT

v_gene: TRBV18
j_gene: TRBJ1-1
abundance: -
d_gene: TRBD1
CDR3aa: CASSPGQGVPEAFF
CDR3nt: TGTGCCAGCTCACCCGGACAGGGGGTGCCTGAAGCTTTCTTT

v_gene: TRBV10-3
j_gene: TRBJ1-1
abundance: -
d_gene: -
CDR3aa: CAISGHLNTEAFF
CDR3nt: TGTGCCATCAGTGGACATCTGAACACTGAAGCTTTCTTT

v_gene: TRBV2
j_gene: TRBJ1-5
abundance: -
d_gene: -
CDR3aa: CASSEWSTQPQHF
CDR3nt: TGTGCCAGCAGTGAATGGAGCACTCAGCCCCAGCATTTT

v_gene: TRBV6-5
j_gene: TRBJ1-5
abundance: -
d_gene: -
CDR3aa: CASSHREGNQPQHF
CDR3nt: TGTGCCAGCTCTCACAGGGAAGGGAATCAGCCCCAGCATTTT

v_gene: TRBV12-3/TRBV12-4
j_gene: TRBJ1-2
abundance: few
d_gene: -
CDR3aa: CASSFSASGYTF
CDR3nt: TGTGCCAGCAGTTTTAGCGCGTCGGGCTACACCTTC

v_gene: TRBV13
j_gene: TRBJ1-1
abundance: -
d_gene: TRBD1
CDR3aa: CASSDLTGGTEAFF
CDR3nt: TGTGCCAGCAGCGATTTAACAGGGGGCACTGAAGCTTTCTTT

v_gene: TRBV6-6
j_gene: TRBJ2-7
abundance: -
d_gene: TRBD1
CDR3aa: CASSYFTGAMTYEQYF
CDR3nt: TGTGCCAGCAGTTACTTCACAGGGGCCATGACCTACGAGCAGTACTTC

v_gene: TRBV29-1
j_gene: TRBJ1-4
abundance: -
d_gene: -
CDR3aa: CSVQLQEKLFF
CDR3nt: TGCAGCGTTCAGTTACAGGAAAAACTGTTTTTT

v_gene: TRBV19
j_gene: TRBJ1-4
abundance: -
d_gene: -
CDR3aa: CASSIGQGKEKLFF
CDR3nt: TGTGCCAGTAGTATAGGGCAGGGCAAGGAAAAACTGTTTTTT

v_gene: TRBV2
j_gene: TRBJ2-3
abundance: -
d_gene: -
CDR3aa: CATTGTFTDTQYF
CDR3nt: TGTGCCACTACGGGTACCTTCACAGATACGCAGTATTTT

v_gene: TRBV3-1/TRBV3-2
j_gene: TRBJ1-4
abundance: -
d_gene: -
CDR3aa: CASSQGRTGLNEKLFF
CDR3nt: TGTGCCAGCAGCCAAGGACGTACAGGCTTGAATGAAAAACTGTTTTTT

v_gene: TRBV9
j_gene: TRBJ1-1
abundance: -
d_gene: -
CDR3aa: CASSVLGRGMNTEAFF
CDR3nt: TGTGCCAGCAGCGTACTTGGGCGGGGGATGAACACTGAAGCTTTCTTT

v_gene: TRBV3-1/TRBV3-2
j_gene: TRBJ1-1
abundance: -
d_gene: -
CDR3aa: CASSPSRGKTEAFF
CDR3nt: TGTGCCAGCAGCCCTTCGCGGGGGAAGACTGAAGCTTTCTTT

v_gene: TRBV6-1
j_gene: TRBJ2-5
abundance: many
d_gene: -
CDR3aa: CASSESDRDSRVVETQYF
CDR3nt: TGTGCCAGCAGTGAAAGCGATCGAGACAGCCGGGTGGTAGAGACCCAGTACTTC

v_gene: TRBV6-1
j_gene: TRBJ2-1
abundance: -
d_gene: -
CDR3aa: CASSDIRGDEQFF
CDR3nt: TGTGCCAGCAGTGATATAAGGGGCGATGAGCAGTTCTTC

v_gene: TRBV7-6
j_gene: TRBJ2-3
abundance: -
d_gene: -
CDR3aa: CASSLGQTTDTQYF
CDR3nt: TGTGCCAGCAGCTTAGGGCAAACCACAGATACGCAGTATTTT

v_gene: TRBV2
j_gene: TRBJ2-7
abundance: -
d_gene: TRBD2
CDR3aa: CASSELAGGLEQYF
CDR3nt: TGTGCCAGCAGTGAATTAGCGGGAGGGCTTGAGCAGTACTTC

v_gene: TRBV6-5
j_gene: TRBJ1-5
abundance: -
d_gene: -
CDR3aa: CASHPTGFGNQPQHF
CDR3nt: TGTGCCTCCCACCCGACAGGATTCGGCAATCAGCCCCAGCATTTT

v_gene: TRBV5-1
j_gene: TRBJ1-1
abundance: -
d_gene: -
CDR3aa: CASSLGSEGGWDTTAFF
CDR3nt: TGCGCCAGCAGCTTGGGGAGTGAGGGCGGATGGGATACAACAGCTTTCTTT

v_gene: TRBV29-1
j_gene: TRBJ1-1
abundance: -
d_gene: -
CDR3aa: CSVRGETEAFF
CDR3nt: TGCAGCGTCCGCGGAGAGACTGAAGCTTTCTTT

v_gene: TRBV6-5
j_gene: TRBJ1-2
abundance: -
d_gene: -
CDR3aa: CASSPGQTGYTF
CDR3nt: TGTGCCAGCAGTCCTGGACAGACGGGCTACACCTTC

v_gene: TRBV11-2
j_gene: TRBJ1-2
abundance: -
d_gene: -
CDR3aa: CASSLDRLYGYTF
CDR3nt: TGTGCCAGCAGCTTAGATCGTCTCTATGGCTACACCTTC

v_gene: TRBV5-6
j_gene: TRBJ2-2
abundance: once
d_gene: TRBD1
CDR3aa: CASTWDRGLGEAGELFF
CDR3nt: TGTGCCAGCACCTGGGACAGGGGGCTTGGGGAAGCCGGGGAGCTGTTTTTT

v_gene: TRBV20-1
j_gene: TRBJ1-1
abundance: -
d_gene: TRBD1
CDR3aa: CRGTGGTEAFF
CDR3nt: TGCAGGGGGACAGGGGGCACTGAAGCTTTCTTT

v_gene: TRBV18
j_gene: TRBJ2-1
abundance: once
d_gene: TRBD2
CDR3aa: CASSPLRERSNEQFF
CDR3nt: TGTGCCAGCTCACCTCTGCGGGAGCGGTCCAATGAGCAGTTCTTC